Listed here are 24 T cell receptor beta chains from one sample, sequenced in a study of shared clonotypes between healthy human individuals (dated by TCRdb to about 2020). The library was built by means of the immunoSEQ multiplex PCR assay. This is the immuneACCESS table as TCRdb keeps it, with only in-frame sequences that have V and J called. A part of the clones is gone; compared with another copy, unresolved V genes explain less than half, and the rest is unexplained. The sample table holds about 480,000 clones, of which about 80% were seen once. The ten top clones hold under 15% of the sample. Sequences were obtained from PBMCs. The receptor set was obtained from a woman between 35 and 50 years old in good health. Some clones in this sample may be carry-over from other donors' samples.

This rearrangement joins TRBV5-1 to TRBJ1-3; 7 bases line up with TRBD1. V shed 4 bases and J 3 bases; nucleotides not matched to a gene: 4. Per germline, CDR1 SGHRS and CDR2 YFSETQ. CDR3 length: 14 residues. The DNA for the CDR3 is TGCGCCAGCAGCCCAGGGGGGATTGGAAACACCATATATTTT. Its translation: CASSPGGIGNTIYF. The variable domain in full, with the rest retrieved from reference TRBV5-1 and TRBJ1-3, is KAGVTQTPRYLIKTRGQQVTLSCSPISGHRSVSWYQQTPGQGLQFLFEYFSETQRNKGNFPGRFSGRQFSNSRSEMNVSTLELGDSALYLCASSPGGIGNTIYFGEGSWLTVV.

J is TRBJ2-5 and V is TRBV6-1, with 7 bases matching TRBD2. The CDR3 runs to 15 residues. From germline, CDR1 is MNHNS and CDR2 SASEGT. The ends lost 1 base at V and 7 bases at J; junction bases unmatched: 9. For the CDR3, the DNA is TGTGCCAGCAGTGAAGGGACTAGTGGGAGGGGGACCCAGTACTTC. It yields the protein CASSEGTSGRGTQYF.

The chain combines TRBV10-3 with TRBJ2-1; D possibly corresponds to TRBD2 (7 bases). The CDR3 length is 14 residues. Trimming shortened V by 3 bases and J by 10 bases, and 16 bases separated the two germline ends. Per germline, CDR1 ENHRY and CDR2 SYGVKD. CDR3 amino acids: CAISDQRERGEQFF. The DNA for the CDR3 is TGTGCCATCAGTGACCAGCGGGAAAGGGGGGAGCAGTTCTTC.

This clone was recorded once. The chain recombines TRBV7-2 with TRBJ2-3, with TRBD1 matching over 8 bases. CDR3 length equals 16 residues. With 4 bases clipped from V and 2 bases from J, the junction kept 8 bases outside the gene matches. CDR1 and CDR2 (germline): SGHTA, FQGNSA. CDR3 loop: CASSSRRDRPTDTQYF. CDR3 nucleotides: TGTGCCAGCAGCTCCCGCCGGGACAGGCCCACAGATACGCAGTATTTT.

CDR3 DNA sequence: TGCGCCAGCAGCCAAGATCTTGGGACTAGCGGGAGCACAGATACGCAGTATTTT. Translating it yields CASSQDLGTSGSTDTQYF. J is TRBJ2-3 and V is TRBV4-3, with TRBD2 identical over 12 bases. CDR1 is LGHNA and CDR2 is YSLEER in the germline V gene. V lost 0 bases, J lost 0 bases, and 4 bases stayed unmatched. The CDR3 is made up of 18 amino acids.

The rearrangement uses TRBV7-9 and TRBJ2-5; D may be TRBD1 (5 bases). The DNA end lines up better with TRBJ2-7; the J call may be wrong. Looked up from germline, CDR1 is SEHNR and CDR2 is FQNEAQ (reference sequence). This CDR3 region has 14 residues. CDR3: CASSLTSRDGEQYF. In nucleotides, the CDR3 is TGTGCCAGCAGCTTAACGAGCAGGGATGGCGAGCAGTACTTC.

The chain joins TRBV5-4 to TRBJ1-1; 9 bases are shared with TRBD1. J was trimmed by 0 bases and V by 2 bases; bases with no gene match: 2. The CDR3 covers 15 residues. Germline assignment: CDR1 SGHNT and CDR2 YYREEE (reference sequence). Written as DNA, the CDR3 is TGTGCCAGCAGCTTTCGGGACAGGGTGAACACTGAAGCTTTCTTT. It specifies CASSFRDRVNTEAFF.

With respect to this clone: Compared with germline, one end of the junction differs, possibly owing to a read error. V usage is TRBV2 and J usage is TRBJ1-4, with D unclear. The CDR3 totals 13 residues. Per germline, CDR1 SNHLY and CDR2 FYNNEI. CDR3 in DNA: TGTGCCAGCAGTGTCCATATGTTTCATCGGGGAGGTTTT. The encoded protein is CASSVHMFHRGGF. The whole variable domain, filled in from reference TRBV2 and TRBJ1-4, reads EPEVTQTPSHQVTQMGQEVILRCVPISNHLYFYWYRQILGQKVEFLVSFYNNEISEKSEIFDDQFSVERPDGSNFTLKIRSTKLEDSAMYFCASSVHMFHRGGFGSGTQLSVL.

Many counts were recorded for this clone. This same CDR3 is encoded by further DNA sequences in the sample. The rearrangement links TRBV2 to TRBJ2-1; 8 bases line up with TRBD2. V lost 1 base, J lost 9 bases, and 2 bases stayed unmatched. The germline CDR1 and CDR2 sequences are SNHLY and FYNNEI. The CDR3 covers 13 residues. CDR3 sequence (DNA): TGTGCCAGCAGTGAAGAGCGGGAGCTTGAGCAGTTCTTC. Its protein is CASSEERELEQFF. The variable domain in full, with the rest retrieved from reference TRBV2 and TRBJ2-1, is EPEVTQTPSHQVTQMGQEVILRCVPISNHLYFYWYRQILGQKVEFLVSFYNNEISEKSEIFDDQFSVERPDGSNFTLKIRSTKLEDSAMYFCASSEERELEQFFGPGTRLTVL.

A single count supports this clone. The chain's CDR3 is CASSPTGTGNEQYF. The CDR3 DNA follows: TGTGCCAGCAGCCCGACCGGGACAGGGAACGAGCAGTACTTC. The chain is built from TRBV7-3 and TRBJ2-7; TRBD1 agrees at 9 bases. Looked up from germline, CDR1 is SGHTA and CDR2 is FQGTGA. With 5 bases clipped from V and 5 bases from J, the junction kept 7 bases outside the gene matches. This CDR3 spans 14 amino acids.

This clone turned up a few times. The V call is TRBV7-8, the J call TRBJ2-5; TRBD1 is a possible D gene (5 bases). The CDR3 totals 14 residues. In germline, CDR1 is SGHVS, CDR2 FQNEAQ. V shed 2 bases and J shed 5 bases, with 12 bases lying between them. The chain's CDR3 is CASSLFGQRETQYF. The DNA for the CDR3 is TGTGCCAGCAGCTTATTTGGACAACGGGAGACCCAGTACTTC.

In the case of this clone: The CDR3 does not end in the conserved phenylalanine or tryptophan, so this is likely a read error. The V and J genes are TRBV30 and TRBJ1-2; D gene ambiguous. The CDR3 spans 15 residues. Trimming stripped 6 bases from V and 6 bases from J, with 23 bases between. Germline CDR1 GTSNPN, CDR2 SVGIG (reference sequence). The CDR3 nucleotides are TGTGCCTGCCTCTGGGGTTCCGGTGAAGTCCATGGCTACACCATC. Translation gives CACLWGSGEVHGYTI.

The CDR3 sequence is CATSGGQETQYF. Written as DNA, the CDR3 is TGTGCCACCAGCGGAGGACAAGAGACCCAGTACTTC. This chain links TRBV15 with TRBJ2-5; D possibly corresponds to TRBD2 (5 bases). CDR3 length: 12 amino acids. Trimming removed 5 bases at V and 2 bases at J, with 6 bases between. Germline values: CDR1 LNHNV, CDR2 YYDKDF (reference sequence).

This clone occurred a few times. V and J are TRBV5-1 and TRBJ2-5; the match to TRBD2 covers 13 bases. The assigned J gene may be wrong: the sequence end matches TRBJ2-7 better. Germline CDR1 is SGHRS and CDR2 is YFSETQ. The CDR3 spans 20 residues. The CDR3 sequence is CASSLDWGLAGLTPTYEQYF. CDR3 coding DNA: TGCGCCAGCAGCTTGGACTGGGGACTAGCGGGACTCACCCCCACCTACGAGCAGTACTTC.

This clone turned up a few times. Other DNA sequences in this specimen translate into the identical CDR3. V usage is TRBV19 and J usage is TRBJ2-1; 12 bases are shared with TRBD2. V lost 1 base to trimming and J lost 2 bases; unmatched junction nucleotides: 3. The CDR3 extends over 17 amino acids. CDR1 LNHDA and CDR2 SQIVND come from the germline V gene (reference sequence). The CDR3: CASSIGTSGRTYNEQFF. CDR3 nucleotide sequence: TGTGCCAGTAGTATAGGCACTAGCGGGAGGACCTACAATGAGCAGTTCTTC. Drawing the rest from reference TRBV19 and TRBJ2-1, the complete variable domain is DGGITQSPKYLFRKEGQNVTLSCEQNLNHDAMYWYRQDPGQGLRLIYYSQIVNDFQKGDIAEGYSVSREKKESFPLTVTSAQKNPTAFYLCASSIGTSGRTYNEQFFGPGTRLTVL.

This clone was detected many times. J is TRBJ2-2 and V is TRBV1; the table's D call, TRBD2, has no DNA check behind it. TRBV1 has pseudogene status. This CDR3 has 20 amino acids. CDR3 sequence (DNA): TGCACCAGCAGCCAAGATCGGGAGCTAGCGGGGTCCCCGGACACCGGGGAGCTGTTTTTT. It specifies CTSSQDRELAGSPDTGELFF.

The chain carries TRBV19 and TRBJ2-2; D possibly corresponds to TRBD1 (5 bases). Germline V gene lookup returns CDR1 LNHDA and CDR2 SQIVND (reference sequence). The ends were cut back, 2 bases at V and 4 bases at J, with 8 bases in the middle. This CDR3 has 14 residues. CDR3 nucleotides: TGTGCCAGTAGTATACGACAGAGCACCGGGGAGCTGTTTTTT. Encoded protein: CASSIRQSTGELFF.

The chain uses TRBV28 and TRBJ2-7; possible D gene TRBD1, 5 bases. Trimming took 3 bases from V and 0 from J, leaving 21 bases between them. Germline V CDR1 and CDR2: MDHEN, SYDVKM. CDR3 length equals 18 residues. CDR3 amino acids: CASSFRLGVRASSYEQYF. CDR3 DNA sequence: TGTGCCAGCAGTTTCCGCCTGGGCGTCAGGGCGTCCTCCTACGAGCAGTACTTC. Full variable domain (missing parts from reference TRBV28 and TRBJ2-7): DVKVTQSSRYLVKRTGEKVFLECVQDMDHENMFWYRQDPGLGLRLIYFSYDVKMKEKGDIPEGYSVSREKKERFSLILESASTNQTSMYLCASSFRLGVRASSYEQYFGPGTRLTVT.

Only a few counts were recorded for this clone. V and J are TRBV6-1 and TRBJ2-7; 11 nucleotides match TRBD2. Germline assignment: CDR1 MNHNS and CDR2 SASEGT. The CDR3 is 15 residues long. Trimming at V came to 4 bases and at J to 3 bases, leaving 5 bases not matched to a gene. The CDR3 loop reads CASSVSGRGNYEQYF. Here the CDR3 DNA reads TGTGCCAGCAGTGTTAGCGGGAGGGGGAACTACGAGCAGTACTTC.

V is TRBV7-2 and J is TRBJ1-1; perhaps TRBD1 as D (5 bases). This CDR3 has 13 residues. V was trimmed by 5 bases and J by 11 bases, leaving 18 bases between them. Germline CDR1 and CDR2: SGHTA and FQGNSA. The CDR3 nucleotides read TGTGCCAGCAGCAGGGGACCGTTGGCGGTCGCTTTCTTT. This codes for CASSRGPLAVAFF.

V usage is TRBV30 and J usage is TRBJ2-7; no definite D call. CDR1 and CDR2 (germline): GTSNPN, SVGIG (reference sequence). V lost 0 bases, J lost 6 bases, and 12 bases lay in between. The CDR3 has 13 residues. The CDR3 reads CAWSVRLVGEQYF. The CDR3 DNA follows: TGTGCCTGGAGTGTACGCCTAGTGGGCGAGCAGTACTTC. Supplemented by reference TRBV30 and TRBJ2-7, the full variable domain reads SQTIHQWPATLVQPVGSPLSLECTVEGTSNPNLYWYRQAAGRGLQLLFYSVGIGQISSEVPQNLSASRPQDRQFILSSKKLLLSDSGFYLCAWSVRLVGEQYFGPGTRLTVT.

The chain joins TRBV2 to TRBJ1-5; D possibly corresponds to TRBD1 (6 bases). V gave up 8 bases and J gave up 6 bases, with 14 bases separating them. CDR3 length equals 13 residues. The germline V gene encodes CDR1 SNHLY and CDR2 FYNNEI. The CDR3 DNA is TGTGCCAGCTCGGGGGCCCTCATTCAGCCCCAGCATTTT. Translated, it gives CASSGALIQPQHF.

The genes are TRBV6-6 and TRBJ2-4, with D uncertain. With 4 bases removed from V and 5 bases from J, the gap between germline ends came to 9 bases. The germline V gene encodes CDR1 MNHNY and CDR2 SVGAGI (reference sequence). The CDR3 sequence is 13 residues long. The CDR3 DNA reads TGTGCCAGCAGTTTGCCGGCCGAAAACATTCAGTACTTC. Translated: CASSLPAENIQYF.

The chain recombines TRBV14 with TRBJ1-4; D call uncertain. Per the germline V gene, CDR1 is SGHDN and CDR2 is FVKESK. The CDR3 has 16 residues. V was clipped by 0 bases and J by 3 bases, with 11 bases between them. CDR3 in amino acids: CASSQDTGYANEKLFF. The DNA of the CDR3 is TGTGCCAGCAGCCAAGACACCGGATATGCTAATGAAAAACTGTTTTTT.